The 5 T cell receptor beta chains below come from one sample, sequenced in a study of molecular identifiers for immune sequencing clone quantification. From the PCR reads, TCRdb called clonotypes with MiXCR, one entry per CDR3 protein. The table has more than 450,000 distinct CDR3 sequences, roughly 23% seen once. The sequenced sample consisted of naive CD8+ T cells from blood, with Jurkat cell RNA spiked in. This sample's subset: FACS-sorted CD8+CD4-CCR7+CD45RA+ naive T cells. The receptor source for this set is a human donor in good health. Some libraries in this study had Jurkat cell RNA spiked in.

This clonotype was seen many times. V and J are TRBV13 and TRBJ2-3, with 7 bases aligning to TRBD1. V gave up 2 bases and J gave up 2 bases; unmatched junction bases: 1. This CDR3 comprises 14 residues. CDR1 PRHDT and CDR2 FYEKMQ come from the germline V gene (reference sequence). The CDR3 bases are TGTGCCAGCAGCTTAAGGGGGCTCACAGATACGCAGTATTTT. It yields the protein CASSLRGLTDTQYF.

The CDR3 region is CASTRDRAVGTEAFF. As DNA, the CDR3 is TGTGCCAGCACCCGGGACAGGGCGGTTGGCACTGAAGCTTTCTTT. The gene calls are TRBV11-2 and TRBJ1-1; 9 positions match TRBD1. Losses at the gene ends were 7 bases for V and 4 bases for J; bases not matched to a gene: 10. Germline assignment: CDR1 SGHAT and CDR2 FQNNGV. The CDR3 totals 15 residues.

This clonotype has at least ten counts. V gene TRBV30 combines with J gene TRBJ1-1; unclear D gene. V was clipped by 0 bases and J by 5 bases, with 10 bases between them. The CDR3 covers 13 residues. Per germline, CDR1 GTSNPN and CDR2 SVGIG (reference sequence). CDR3 loop: CAWSVLIWTEAFF. The CDR3 DNA reads as TGTGCCTGGAGTGTTCTGATATGGACTGAAGCTTTCTTT.

This clonotype has more than one count but fewer than ten. J is TRBJ2-1 and V is TRBV24-1, with TRBD1 matching over 10 bases. The germline gives CDR1 KGHDR, CDR2 SFDVKD. The CDR3 sequence is 17 residues long. With 12 bases clipped from V and 0 bases from J, the junction kept 13 bases outside the gene matches. The CDR3 DNA follows: TGTGCCCCCCCCGGGACAGGGGCCCTCTTCTCCTACAATGAGCAGTTCTTC. This gives the protein CAPPGTGALFSYNEQFF.

The J gene is TRBJ1-1, the V gene TRBV24-1; D ambiguous. Per the germline V gene, CDR1 is KGHDR and CDR2 is SFDVKD. This CDR3 spans 12 amino acids. Trimming left V 6 bases short and J 7 bases short, with 11 bases between. Written as DNA, the CDR3 is TGTGCCACCAGTTCGGTCGAGGATGAAGCTTTCTTT. Translated: CATSSVEDEAFF.